Listed here is a single T cell receptor (beta chain). Source study methods: Researchers report that nucleated cell counts were estimated from reference gene primer amplification. Some clones are missing from TCRdb's copy, which holds only in-frame ones; the method was immunoSEQ multiplex PCR. The V and J calls and the clone size are those of that table, but D and trimming were determined from the DNA. The sample has approximately 26,000 clones, about 89% seen once. These data are taken from a study of blood T cell repertoires in COVID-19. Looking at the study overall: Samples of COVID-19 (acute and convalescent) were obtained from the United States, Italy and Spain. PBMCs, B-cell-depleted T cells, or T cells were the source of the cDNA or gDNA that made up the material.

The CDR3 consists of 15 residues. Germline V gene sequence: CDR1 LGHNA, CDR2 YNFKEQ. The ends were cut back, 0 bases at V and 2 bases at J, with 8 bases in the middle. The origin of this receptor is a man aged 70 or older with active COVID-19. The chain joins TRBV4-2 to TRBJ1-5, with D tentatively TRBD1 (5 bases). The specimen was peripheral blood. Here the CDR3 DNA reads TGTGCCAGCAGCCAAGATTGGGGCGGCAATCAGCCCCAGCATTTT. It specifies CASSQDWGGNQPQHF.